Listed here is a single T cell receptor (beta chain). Its matching antigen is unknown. The germline CDR1 and CDR2 sequences are SGHTA and FQGTGA. The CDR3 has 15 residues. The trim removed 2 bases at V and 4 bases at J, leaving 6 bases unmatched. Some clones are missing from TCRdb's copy, which holds only in-frame ones; the method was immunoSEQ multiplex PCR. The table includes tens of thousands of clones, 90% to 95% detected once. This specimen comes from a study of siplizumab effects on memory and regulatory T cells. Notes on the study in general: In the presence of siplizumab, alloreactive sequences traceable to unstimulated CD4+ memory cells were significantly reduced. The diversity of naive T cells seemed greater than that of memory cells, and their alloresponse contribution seemed major.

This clonotype was sampled from a human donor in good health. What was sequenced was CD8+ T cells sorted from blood. The chain couples TRBV7-3 to TRBJ2-7; TRBD1 agrees at 9 bases. In nucleotides, the CDR3 is TGTGCCAGCAGCTTAGGGCCGGGACAGGGATACGAGCAGTACTTC. Amino acids: CASSLGPGQGYEQYF.